This TCR beta chain was found in a study of post-analysis software for immune sequencing data. About the study: The courses of disease that were included comprised relapsing-remitting, secondary progressive and progressive-relapsing multiple sclerosis.

The study's findings and limits: Normalized Chao1 diversity was significantly reduced in patients versus controls. By F measure, strong co-clustering occurred among samples prepared in the same batch. Higher frequency in patients than in controls was seen for roughly five TRBV segments, with TRBV5-6, TRBV5-1 and TRBV20-1 among them.

The V end was cut by 2 bases, the J end by 2 bases, with 19 bases between. Germline V gives CDR1 SGDLS, CDR2 YYNGEE. CDR3 size: 17 residues. Comments on this clonotype: The antigen is not known.

Prepared TCR beta cDNA libraries contained unique molecular identifiers. Some 500,000 cDNA molecules were obtained per 1 to 10 million input T cells. TCRdb re-called the PCR reads with MiXCR, one entry per CDR3 protein. The table records a few hundred thousand distinct CDR3 sequences, 39% of them present only once. The chain carries TRBV9 and TRBJ1-2; TRBD1 might be the D (6 bases). The sequencing input was blood. The clonotype was recovered from a girl aged 2 to 9 with multiple sclerosis. CDR3 region: CASSVLPGGHWNYGYTF. The DNA of the CDR3 is TGTGCCAGCAGCGTCCTTCCGGGGGGACACTGGAACTATGGCTACACCTTC. The whole variable domain, remainder taken from reference TRBV9 and TRBJ1-2, is DSGVTQTPKHLITATGQRVTLRCSPRSGDLSVYWYQQSLDQGLQFLIQYYNGEERAKGNILERFSAQQFPDLHSELNLSSLELGDSALYFCASSVLPGGHWNYGYTFGSGTRLTVV.